These 32 T cell receptor beta chains came from one sample sequenced in a study of chemoradiotherapy in HPV16-positive cancers. Sequencing used immunoSEQ multiplex PCR; TCRdb keeps in-frame clones, though not all of them. The sample has 1,500 to 2,000 clones, around four fifths seen once. The sample here was tumor tissue, taken from a patient who underwent chemoradiotherapy. Source of these receptors: a human donor with HPV-associated anogenital cancer.

This clone was seen more than once but under ten times. The chain joins TRBV6-5 to TRBJ1-1, with TRBD1 matching over 7 bases. Unmatched junction bases numbered 9, after V lost 3 bases and J lost 5 bases. Germline V gene lookup returns CDR1 MNHEY and CDR2 SVGAGI. This CDR3 contains 15 residues. CDR3 protein: CASSYRAGGGTEAFF. The DNA for the CDR3 is TGTGCCAGCAGTTATCGGGCAGGGGGTGGGACTGAAGCTTTCTTT.

The chain couples TRBV20-1 to TRBJ2-7, with D perhaps TRBD2 (6 bases). This CDR3 has 11 amino acids. Germline CDR1 reads DFQATT; CDR2 reads SNEGSKA (reference sequence). CDR3 protein: CSVRTSQKQYF. CDR3 DNA: TGCAGCGTAAGAACTAGCCAAAAGCAGTACTTC.

J is TRBJ1-5 and V is TRBV28, with D possibly matching TRBD1 (5 bases). The germline gives CDR1 MDHEN, CDR2 SYDVKM. The CDR3 is 11 amino acids. V lost 4 bases and J 15 bases, leaving 13 bases between the germline ends. CDR3 loop: CASSYGTVRHF. The CDR3 nucleotides are TGTGCCAGCAGTTATGGGACTGTCAGGCATTTT.

The table lists this clone with a few counts. The V and J genes are TRBV19 and TRBJ1-5; no clear D gene. The CDR3 loop spans 15 amino acids. Trimming left V 3 bases short and J 2 bases short, with 11 bases between. Germline assignment: CDR1 LNHDA and CDR2 SQIVND (reference sequence). CDR3 in DNA: TGTGCCAGTAGTATGGGGAGGGTTCGCAATCAGCCCCAGCATTTT. Translation: CASSMGRVRNQPQHF.

J is TRBJ2-7 and V is TRBV11-2; 8 positions agree with TRBD1. The CDR3 extends over 15 amino acids. Germline CDR1 and CDR2: SGHAT and FQNNGV. The V segment lost 5 bases and the J segment 5 bases; nucleotides outside the gene matches: 11. In DNA form, the CDR3 reads TGTGCCAGCAGCAACGACAGGGGACCTCATGACGAGCAGTACTTC. This encodes CASSNDRGPHDEQYF.

The genes are TRBV27 and TRBJ2-3; no reliable D call. The germline gives CDR1 MNHEY, CDR2 SMNVEV (reference sequence). This CDR3 has 17 amino acids. V was cut by 3 bases and J by 3 bases, with 19 bases left in between. The CDR3 loop reads CASSFRGLSYRTDTQYF. CDR3 coding DNA: TGTGCCAGCAGTTTCCGTGGGCTTTCCTATCGAACAGATACGCAGTATTTT.

The chain recombines TRBV7-2 with TRBJ2-4; D possibly corresponds to TRBD1 (5 bases). CDR3 length: 15 amino acids. The germline CDR1 and CDR2 sequences are SGHTA and FQGNSA. V lost 1 base, J lost 7 bases, and 14 bases lay in between. The CDR3 DNA reads as TGTGCCAGCAGCTTAGGGGGCCCATGGAGTAACATTCAGTACTTC. This gives the protein CASSLGGPWSNIQYF. Full variable domain (missing parts from reference TRBV7-2 and TRBJ2-4): GAGVSQSPSNKVTEKGKDVELRCDPISGHTALYWYRQSLGQGLEFLIYFQGNSAPDKSGLPSDRFSAERTGGSVSTLTIQRTQQEDSAVYLCASSLGGPWSNIQYFGAGTRLSVL.

The chain is built from TRBV30 and TRBJ2-1, with 8 bases matching TRBD2. This CDR3 comprises 17 residues. The germline CDR1 and CDR2 sequences are GTSNPN and SVGIG (reference sequence). The ends lost 1 base at V and 1 base at J; junction bases unmatched: 9. The CDR3 DNA follows: TGTGCCTGGAGTGGTTCGGGGGGGGCAAGATCCTACAATGAGCAGTTCTTC. It specifies CAWSGSGGARSYNEQFF.

This sequence joins TRBV14 and TRBJ2-5, with 7 bases lining up with TRBD1. Germline V lookup: CDR1 SGHDN, CDR2 FVKESK. V lost 4 bases, J lost 2 bases, and 1 base stayed unmatched. This CDR3 has 13 residues. The CDR3 DNA reads as TGTGCCAGCAGCCGGGACAGTCAAGAGACCCAGTACTTC. As protein: CASSRDSQETQYF.

This sequence joins TRBV19 and TRBJ1-1; TRBD1 matches at 8 bases. Germline CDR1 reads LNHDA; CDR2 reads SQIVND (reference sequence). The CDR3 is 15 residues long. V lost 5 bases to trimming and J lost 1 base; unmatched junction nucleotides: 6. This CDR3 reads CASSRDRQGNTEAFF. DNA for the CDR3: TGTGCCAGTAGTCGGGACAGGCAAGGGAACACTGAAGCTTTCTTT.

The genes are TRBV11-2 and TRBJ1-1; no clear D. CDR3 length: 14 amino acids. The V gene lost 5 bases and the J gene lost 1 base, with 11 bases spanning the gap. The germline V gene encodes CDR1 SGHAT and CDR2 FQNNGV. This chain's CDR3 is CASSLNNWNTEAFF. The CDR3 DNA reads as TGTGCCAGCAGCCTCAACAACTGGAACACTGAAGCTTTCTTT. The variable domain in full, with the rest retrieved from reference TRBV11-2 and TRBJ1-1, is EAGVAQSPRYKIIEKRQSVAFWCNPISGHATLYWYQQILGQGPKLLIQFQNNGVVDDSQLPKDRFSAERLKGVDSTLKIQPAKLEDSAVYLCASSLNNWNTEAFFGQGTRLTVV.

The CDR3 loop is CASSRGPGRAFF. The DNA for the CDR3 is TGTGCCAGTAGTAGAGGTCCGGGACGAGCTTTCTTT. This sequence joins TRBV19 and TRBJ1-1, with a weak D call TRBD1 (5 bases). The CDR3 runs 12 residues. V lost 4 bases and J lost 10, with 13 bases in between. Germline lookup yields CDR1 LNHDA and CDR2 SQIVND (reference sequence). Full variable domain (outside the CDR3, taken from reference TRBV19 and TRBJ1-1): DGGITQSPKYLFRKEGQNVTLSCEQNLNHDAMYWYRQDPGQGLRLIYYSQIVNDFQKGDIAEGYSVSREKKESFPLTVTSAQKNPTAFYLCASSRGPGRAFFGQGTRLTVV.

The chain is built from TRBV19 and TRBJ1-2, with 9 positions matching TRBD1. The CDR3 has 13 residues. From germline, CDR1 is LNHDA and CDR2 SQIVND (reference sequence). After removal of 5 bases from V and 4 bases from J, the junction contained 2 bases not matched to a gene. CDR3 DNA: TGTGCCAGTAGTGGGGGACAGGGCTATGGCTACACCTTC. Translated, it gives CASSGGQGYGYTF.

J is TRBJ1-1 and V is TRBV21-1. TRBV21-1 is given as a pseudogene. The CDR3 runs 16 residues. The CDR3 region has the DNA TGTGCCAGCAGACTGATCGTAGCTACACATCGCACTGAAGCTTTCTTT. This translates into CASRLIVATHRTEAFF.

This chain links TRBV19 with TRBJ1-1; unclear D gene. The V and J ends lost 3 bases and 3 bases respectively, with 11 bases between them. This CDR3 spans 14 amino acids. CDR1 is LNHDA, CDR2 SQIVND, per germline (reference sequence). Here the CDR3 reads CASSMREGYTEAFF. CDR3 sequence (DNA): TGTGCCAGTAGTATGAGGGAGGGTTACACTGAAGCTTTCTTT.

This rearrangement joins TRBV11-2 to TRBJ1-2, with D unclear. The germline V gene encodes CDR1 SGHAT and CDR2 FQNNGV. The ends were cut back, 3 bases at V and 7 bases at J, with 9 bases in the middle. This CDR3 has 12 amino acids. CDR3 sequence: CASSFGLGGYTF. The CDR3 DNA sequence: TGTGCCAGCAGCTTCGGGCTAGGTGGCTACACCTTC.

The rearrangement links TRBV11-3 to TRBJ2-1; D is ambiguous. The germline V gene has CDR1 SGHNT and CDR2 YENEEA. The V gene lost 5 bases and the J gene lost 7 bases, with 12 bases spanning the gap. The CDR3 is 13 amino acids. CDR3 amino acids: CASSPHRLNEQFF. The CDR3 DNA is TGTGCCAGCAGCCCGCACCGCCTGAATGAGCAGTTCTTC.

The chain joins TRBV4-2 to TRBJ2-3; D is possibly TRBD2 (7 bases). Trimming took off 7 bases at V and 6 bases at J, with 20 bases between the two ends. Germline V gives CDR1 LGHNA, CDR2 YNFKEQ. This CDR3 region has 15 residues. CDR3: CASTLGAGASDTQYF. CDR3 in DNA: TGTGCCAGCACGTTAGGGGCGGGGGCTTCGGATACGCAGTATTTT.

The gene calls are TRBV6-1 and TRBJ1-4; D is perhaps TRBD1 (6 bases). The CDR3 is 12 residues long. Per the germline V gene, CDR1 is MNHNS and CDR2 is SASEGT. Trimming shortened V by 6 bases and J by 10 bases, and 12 bases separated the two germline ends. CDR3 loop: CASSPRGGKLFF. DNA for the CDR3: TGTGCCAGCAGCCCCAGGGGCGGAAAACTGTTTTTT.

The V call is TRBV7-2, the J call TRBJ2-7; no firm D call. The CDR3 is made up of 13 amino acids. The ends were cut back, 2 bases at V and 5 bases at J, with 10 bases in the middle. CDR1 is SGHTA and CDR2 is FQGNSA in the germline V gene. Here the CDR3 DNA reads TGTGCCAGCAGCTTATCCAGGCAGGACGAGCAGTACTTC. Encoded protein: CASSLSRQDEQYF.

In this sample, this clone turned up a few times. J is TRBJ2-2 and V is TRBV7-2; D gene uncertain. V was pared by 1 base and J by 1 base, with 7 bases between. The CDR3 consists of 15 residues. Looked up from germline, CDR1 is SGHTA and CDR2 is FQGNSA. CDR3 amino acids: CASSLGQLNTGELFF. The CDR3 bases are TGTGCCAGCAGCTTAGGGCAGTTGAACACCGGGGAGCTGTTTTTT.

The chain combines TRBV19 with TRBJ2-7; 12 bases fit TRBD2. The germline CDR1 and CDR2 sequences are LNHDA and SQIVND (reference sequence). The CDR3 has 18 amino acids. With 4 bases clipped from V and 4 bases from J, the junction kept 14 bases outside the gene matches. The CDR3 DNA reads TGTGCCAGTAGTACCACCCGCCCGACTAGCGGGAGCGGGTACGAGCAGTACTTC. This sequence encodes CASSTTRPTSGSGYEQYF.

The rearrangement joins TRBV29-1 to TRBJ2-2; tentative D call: TRBD2 (6 bases). Looked up from germline, CDR1 is SQVTM and CDR2 is ANQGSEA. Trimming took 7 bases from V and 7 from J, leaving 16 bases between them. This CDR3 has 13 amino acids. The CDR3 region has the DNA TGCAGCGGGATCACACTAGCACGCGGGGAGCTGTTTTTT. This codes for CSGITLARGELFF.

The rearrangement links TRBV7-9 to TRBJ2-5; D ambiguous. TRBJ2-7 explains the end of the DNA better; the J call may be wrong. Germline V gene lookup returns CDR1 SEHNR and CDR2 FQNEAQ (reference sequence). This CDR3 is built from 13 residues. The CDR3 DNA reads TGTGCCAGCAGCTCCACCTCCGGGTACGAGCAGTACTTC. Protein sequence: CASSSTSGYEQYF.

This clone was detected once. The chain has TRBV27 and TRBJ1-1; D not resolved. Germline V lookup: CDR1 MNHEY, CDR2 SMNVEV (reference sequence). The V end lost 4 bases, the J end lost 5 bases, and 11 bases lay between the germline ends. The CDR3 spans 13 residues. The CDR3 coding sequence is TGTGCCAGCAGTTATGCGGCAAGAACTGAAGCTTTCTTT. This sequence encodes CASSYAARTEAFF.

The chain employs TRBV4-3 and TRBJ2-7; no definite D call. Germline CDR1 reads LGHNA; CDR2 reads YSLEER. CDR3 length equals 15 residues. V was pared by 0 bases and J by 2 bases, with 11 bases between. The CDR3, as DNA: TGCGCCAGCAGCCAAGATGGCCAGCTCACCTACGAGCAGTACTTC. This sequence encodes CASSQDGQLTYEQYF.

The genes are TRBV19 and TRBJ2-2; 8 positions agree with TRBD2. J gave up 5 bases and V 3 bases, and 5 bases lay outside the gene matches. Germline V lookup: CDR1 LNHDA, CDR2 SQIVND (reference sequence). The CDR3 runs to 15 residues. CDR3 DNA: TGTGCCAGTAGTATGGTAGCGGGGATAACCGGGGAGCTGTTTTTT. This encodes CASSMVAGITGELFF.

V gene TRBV7-9 combines with J gene TRBJ2-7; no clear D gene. The CDR3 runs to 13 residues. The ends were cut back, 4 bases at V and 3 bases at J, with 10 bases in the middle. CDR1 and CDR2 from the germline V gene are SEHNR and FQNEAQ (reference sequence). The CDR3, as DNA: TGTGCCAGCAGCTGGTCAACCGTCTACGAGCAGTACTTC. Its protein is CASSWSTVYEQYF. Combining the CDR3 with reference TRBV7-9 and TRBJ2-7 gives the whole variable domain DTGVSQNPRHKITKRGQNVTFRCDPISEHNRLYWYRQTLGQGPEFLTYFQNEAQLEKSRLLSDRFSAERPKGSFSTLEIQRTEQGDSAMYLCASSWSTVYEQYFGPGTRLTVT.

This chain uses TRBV2 with TRBJ2-1; TRBD2 matches 7 bases. The CDR3 contains 16 residues. CDR1 and CDR2 from the germline V gene are SNHLY and FYNNEI. J was trimmed by 7 bases and V by 1 base; bases with no gene match: 10. CDR3 protein: CASSEGLAEGRNEQFF. DNA of the CDR3: TGTGCCAGCAGTGAAGGACTAGCAGAGGGGAGGAATGAGCAGTTCTTC.

V is TRBV4-3 and J is TRBJ1-2; tentatively, D is TRBD1 (6 bases). The CDR3 spans 15 residues. Per the germline V gene, CDR1 is LGHNA and CDR2 is YSLEER. Trimming stripped 1 base from V and 0 bases from J, with 9 bases between. CDR3 nucleotide sequence: TGCGCCAGCAGCCAAGGGGGGGCGTCTAACTATGGCTACACCTTC. Amino acids: CASSQGGASNYGYTF.

V and J are TRBV4-1 and TRBJ1-4; D unclear. The V end lost 2 bases, the J end lost 3 bases, and 13 bases lay between the germline ends. CDR3 length equals 16 residues. CDR1 is MGHRA and CDR2 is YSYEKL in the germline V gene. The CDR3 bases are TGCGCCAGCAGCCAATTAAGGGCGGCGTCTAATGAAAAACTGTTTTTT. It codes for CASSQLRAASNEKLFF.

V gene TRBV5-3 combines with J gene TRBJ1-5; 7 bases line up with TRBD1. TRBV5-3 is an open reading frame, and its role is uncertain. The junction had 10 bases not matched to a gene; V was cut back by 2 bases and J by 11 bases. This CDR3 region has 14 residues. The CDR3 DNA reads as TGTGCCAGAAGCTTTCCACCCTTCGACAGGGCCCAGCATTTT. Its protein is CARSFPPFDRAQHF.